This entry lists 16 T cell receptor beta chains sequenced from one sample in a study of post-analysis software for immune sequencing data (dated by TCRdb to 2015 to 2017). On the study overall, not on this receptor specifically: About five TRBV segments, including TRBV5-6, TRBV5-1 and TRBV20-1, were significantly more frequent in patients than controls.

Library preparation employed PCR. The listed sequencing device is Illumina HiSeq 2500. To reduce PCR and sequencing biases, unique molecular identifiers were built into the TCR beta cDNA libraries. TCRdb redid the processing of the public reads, applying fastp at Q25 and MiXCR, and retained in-frame beta chains. Every distinct CDR3 protein forms one entry, paired with its most common genes and DNA. The sample profile shows 740,000 or so distinct CDR3 sequences; roughly 50% of them were found once. Approximately 4.5% of the sample comes from the top ten. Their target antigens are unknown. The sample was blood. The receptor source for this set is a girl aged 5-17 years with multiple sclerosis.

The chain uses TRBV29-1 and TRBJ2-1, with 7 bases lining up with TRBD1. Germline CDR1 reads SQVTM; CDR2 reads ANQGSEA. The CDR3 runs 14 residues. Trimming at V came to 7 bases and at J to 4 bases, leaving 10 bases not matched to a gene. CDR3 coding DNA: TGCAGCGCCCCGGGACAGACCCGTTACAATGAGCAGTTCTTC. Translation gives CSAPGQTRYNEQFF.

The chain links TRBV20-1 to TRBJ1-4, with TRBD1 matching 10 bases. Germline CDR1 and CDR2: DFQATT and SNEGSKA (reference sequence). V was clipped by 1 base and J by 7 bases; unmatched bases: 12. CDR3 length equals 17 residues. The CDR3 protein is CSARGEGQGESGEKLFF. Here the CDR3 DNA reads TGCAGTGCTAGAGGGGAAGGACAGGGGGAGTCGGGTGAAAAACTGTTTTTT.

The gene calls are TRBV18 and TRBJ2-7; 7 bases align to TRBD1. The J call may be faulty, since TRBJ2-5 better matches the DNA end. CDR1 and CDR2 (germline): KGHSH, LQKENI. The length of the CDR3 is 14 residues. Written as DNA, the CDR3 is TGTGCCAGCTCACCACGGCGACAGGGAGAGACCCAGTACTTC. Encoded protein: CASSPRRQGETQYF.

This clonotype was found a few times. The V call is TRBV20-1, the J call TRBJ2-4; 10 bases map to TRBD1. The J call is uncertain, as TRBJ2-7 better fits the DNA end. The CDR3 covers 16 residues. Looked up from germline, CDR1 is DFQATT and CDR2 is SNEGSKA (reference sequence). This chain's CDR3 is CSARDHTDRGHYEQYF. CDR3 nucleotides: TGCAGTGCTAGAGATCACACCGACAGGGGGCACTACGAGCAGTACTTC.

Concerning this clonotype itself: The germline gene is not matched at one end of the junction; a read error may be the cause. This sequence joins TRBV29-1 and TRBJ2-5; 7 nucleotides match TRBD1. Germline CDR1 reads SQVTM; CDR2 reads ANQGSEA. This CDR3 is built from 15 residues. CDR3: CNVESADRSGETQYF. The CDR3 DNA follows: TGCAACGTTGAGAGCGCGGACAGGTCCGGGGAGACCCAGTACTTC.

This clonotype turned up a few times. Since a much larger clone is just one base distant, this may be a read error. CDR3 DNA sequence: TGTGCCAGCAGATCTAGCGGGGGGACCTACGAGCAGTACTTC. It yields the protein CASRSSGGTYEQYF. The chain employs TRBV12-3 or TRBV12-4 and TRBJ2-7; TRBD2 matches 11 bases. The junction had 3 bases not matched to a gene; V was cut back by 6 bases and J by 2 bases. This CDR3 comprises 14 residues.

This clonotype was detected only a few times. This chain joins TRBV7-8 and TRBJ2-3; TRBD2 might be the D (7 bases). The CDR3 loop spans 17 amino acids. V dropped 5 bases and J dropped 1 base, with 19 bases sitting between them. Germline-derived CDR1 and CDR2 are SGHVS and FQNEAQ. The CDR3 reads CASSPIGGRSRTDTQYF. The DNA of the CDR3 is TGTGCCAGCAGCCCAATCGGGGGGCGGTCTCGCACAGATACGCAGTATTTT.

As to this clonotype: Germline is not matched at one junction end, which may reflect a read error. The chain carries TRBV6-5 and TRBJ2-1; 8 bases agree with TRBD2. Germline V gene sequence: CDR1 MNHEY, CDR2 SVGAGI. The CDR3 runs to 15 residues. CDR3 sequence reads: CASSYSWTSYDEQFF. The CDR3 nucleotides are TGTGCCAGCAGTTACTCGTGGACTAGCTACGATGAGCAGTTCTTC.

The V call is TRBV7-9, the J call TRBJ2-7, with no clear D. The length of the CDR3 is 13 residues. Trimming stripped 3 bases from V and 2 bases from J, with 8 bases between. The germline V gene has CDR1 SEHNR and CDR2 FQNEAQ (reference sequence). CDR3 bases: TGTGCCAGCAGCTTCTCGGCAGCCTACGAGCAGTACTTC. The encoded protein is CASSFSAAYEQYF.

This clonotype was seen a few times. The DNA of the CDR3 is TGTGCCAGCAGCTCTCGGACAGTTAACTATGGCTACACCTTC. This codes for CASSSRTVNYGYTF. The chain employs TRBV7-3 and TRBJ1-2; D might be TRBD1 (6 bases). The CDR3 is 14 residues long. Per the germline V gene, CDR1 is SGHTA and CDR2 is FQGTGA. V dropped 4 bases and J dropped 1 base, with 10 bases sitting between them.

Regarding this clonotype: A junction boundary mismatches the germline segment, possibly from a read error. The chain carries TRBV7-7 and TRBJ1-1; no reliable D call. Germline V lookup: CDR1 SSHAT, CDR2 FNYEAQ (reference sequence). The CDR3 length is 13 residues. The CDR3 loop is CASSLGRESEAFF. The CDR3 DNA reads TGTGCTAGCAGCTTAGGCAGAGAGAGTGAAGCTTTCTTT.

This chain joins TRBV24-1 and TRBJ2-1; TRBD2 matches at 11 bases. From germline, CDR1 is KGHDR and CDR2 SFDVKD. CDR3 length: 17 amino acids. Trimming cost V 7 bases and J 4 bases; bases outside gene matches: 11. The CDR3 DNA reads TGTGCCACCAGGGAGGGGGCTCGGACTAGCGGGTACAATGAGCAGTTCTTC. Translated: CATREGARTSGYNEQFF.

The V call is TRBV25-1, the J call TRBJ2-3; 7 nucleotides align to TRBD2. CDR3 length: 14 residues. V lost 2 bases and J lost 5; bases outside the gene matches: 4. The germline CDR1 and CDR2 sequences are MGHDK and SYGVNS. As DNA, the CDR3 is TGTGCCAGCAGTGAACGCGGGGGAGGAGATACGCAGTATTTT. This translates into CASSERGGGDTQYF.

This clonotype was counted between two and nine times. The chain's CDR3 is CASSFQAGGTYEQYF. The CDR3 DNA is TGTGCCAGCAGCTTTCAGGCGGGGGGCACATACGAGCAGTACTTC. The rearrangement links TRBV7-9 to TRBJ2-7; 8 bases match TRBD2. V trimming: 3 bases; J trimming: 4 bases; junction bases outside the gene matches: 8. This CDR3 is 15 amino acids long. Germline CDR1 reads SEHNR; CDR2 reads FQNEAQ (reference sequence). Looking up the rest from reference TRBV7-9 and TRBJ2-7 gives the full variable domain: DTGVSQNPRHKITKRGQNVTFRCDPISEHNRLYWYRQTLGQGPEFLTYFQNEAQLEKSRLLSDRFSAERPKGSFSTLEIQRTEQGDSAMYLCASSFQAGGTYEQYFGPGTRLTVT.

This chain joins TRBV7-9 and TRBJ2-5; possibly TRBD1 or TRBD2 for D (5 bases each). Trimming pared 3 bases from V and 3 bases from J, leaving 14 bases between. The V gene's germline CDR1 is SEHNR and CDR2 FQNEAQ (reference sequence). The CDR3 contains 15 residues. CDR3 sequence: CASSFGTPRKETQYF. CDR3 in DNA: TGTGCCAGCAGCTTCGGGACCCCTCGGAAAGAGACCCAGTACTTC.

This clonotype was seen a handful of times. The gene calls are TRBV2 and TRBJ2-7; 7 positions match TRBD1. V lost 4 bases and J lost 3; bases outside the gene matches: 12. Germline-derived CDR1 and CDR2 are SNHLY and FYNNEI. This CDR3 contains 16 residues. CDR3 sequence: CASSARPGTEYYEQYF. DNA for the CDR3: TGTGCCAGCAGTGCCAGGCCCGGGACAGAGTACTACGAGCAGTACTTC.